The 14 T cell receptor beta chains below all came from one sample that was sequenced in a study of T cell responses to AZD1222 COVID-19 vaccine. Profiling relied on immunoSEQ multiplex PCR, and the TCRdb table lists in-frame clones only, not all of them. The sample lists some 120,000 clones; approximately 83% were seen once. The sample in question was peripheral blood, obtained on day 0 of MenACWY control vaccination. These receptors all come from an adult in good health.

The V call is TRBV7-2, the J call TRBJ2-7, with 11 bases matching TRBD1. The CDR3 is made up of 15 amino acids. J lost 7 bases, V lost 2 bases, and 7 bases had no gene match. The germline CDR1 and CDR2 sequences are SGHTA and FQGNSA. The CDR3 DNA sequence: TGTGCCAGCAGCTTAACGGACAGGGGGCCCGGGGAGCAGTACTTC. It specifies CASSLTDRGPGEQYF.

A remark on this clone: At one of its ends the junction is not consistent with the germline gene, which may arise from a read error. The rearrangement uses TRBV2 and TRBJ1-4, with D possibly TRBD1 on 6 matching bases. This CDR3 comprises 15 residues. Per germline, CDR1 SNHLY and CDR2 FYNNEI. CDR3 residues: CASREVGGGHEKLFF. DNA of the CDR3: TGTGCCAGCAGGGAAGTAGGAGGGGGGCATGAAAAACTGTTTTTT.

This clone was picked up one time. The rearrangement uses TRBV18 and TRBJ2-1, with 7 bases lining up with TRBD2. CDR3 length: 17 residues. Germline trimming cut 3 bases from V and 3 bases from J; bases unmatched to any gene: 11. Germline lookup yields CDR1 KGHSH and CDR2 LQKENI. This CDR3 is CASSPISSSGYYNEQFF. DNA for the CDR3: TGTGCCAGCTCACCGATTAGCTCTAGCGGCTACTACAATGAGCAGTTCTTC.

The CDR3 coding sequence is TGTGCCAGTAGTCTGGGACAGGGTGGCAATCAGCCCCAGCATTTT. This translates into CASSLGQGGNQPQHF. The V and J genes are TRBV19 and TRBJ1-5; 9 positions agree with TRBD1. The germline V gene has CDR1 LNHDA and CDR2 SQIVND (reference sequence). The V segment lost 5 bases and the J segment 2 bases; nucleotides outside the gene matches: 4. CDR3 length: 15 residues.

The J gene is TRBJ2-7, the V gene TRBV6-5; no clear D. Germline CDR1 is MNHEY and CDR2 is SVGAGI. The CDR3 is 14 amino acids. V lost 0 bases and J lost 4, with 10 bases in between. The CDR3 spells CASSYSSSLYEQYF. CDR3 DNA sequence: TGTGCCAGCAGTTACTCGAGCTCGCTTTACGAGCAGTACTTC.

This clone is a singleton in its sample. This chain links TRBV7-3 with TRBJ1-1; D unresolved. This CDR3 has 15 amino acids. Germline V gene sequence: CDR1 SGHTA, CDR2 FQGTGA. V gave up 5 bases and J gave up 1 base, with 14 bases separating them. CDR3 sequence: CASSVTKGRNTEAFF. CDR3 in DNA: TGTGCCAGCAGCGTTACCAAGGGAAGGAACACTGAAGCTTTCTTT.

The chain combines TRBV10-3 with TRBJ2-7, with D unclear. V was shortened by 6 bases and J by 3 bases, with 12 bases between the two germline ends. Per germline, CDR1 ENHRY and CDR2 SYGVKD. The CDR3 is 13 residues long. CDR3 in DNA: TGTGCCATCAGCTTTGGACCTTACTACGAGCAGTACTTC. Encoded protein: CAISFGPYYEQYF.

The chain links TRBV7-9 to TRBJ2-6; unclear D gene. Trimming took off 4 bases at V and 4 bases at J, with 11 bases between the two ends. The CDR3 consists of 15 residues. The V gene's germline CDR1 is SEHNR and CDR2 FQNEAQ (reference sequence). CDR3 DNA: TGTGCCAGCAGCTGGTCCTCCGGCGGGGCCAACGTCCTGACTTTC. Its protein is CASSWSSGGANVLTF.

A single count supports this clone. The J gene is TRBJ2-5, the V gene TRBV19; D not resolved. Per the germline V gene, CDR1 is LNHDA and CDR2 is SQIVND (reference sequence). With 3 bases removed from V and 4 bases from J, the gap between germline ends came to 12 bases. The CDR3 runs 14 residues. The CDR3 DNA sequence: TGTGCCAGTAGTATCACGGAATTCGGAGAGACCCAGTACTTC. It is translated as CASSITEFGETQYF.

J is TRBJ2-7 and V is TRBV7-9; D is unclear. The germline V gene has CDR1 SEHNR and CDR2 FQNEAQ (reference sequence). V lost 1 base and J lost 4, with 11 bases in between. The CDR3 is made up of 14 amino acids. Here the CDR3 reads CASSLDVLPYEQYF. Written as DNA, the CDR3 is TGTGCCAGCAGCTTAGACGTCCTTCCATACGAGCAGTACTTC.

This CDR3 reads CATSRGEAGGSLNSNQPQHF. The CDR3, as DNA: TGTGCCACCAGCAGAGGTGAAGCAGGGGGTTCACTTAATAGCAATCAGCCCCAGCATTTT. V and J are TRBV15 and TRBJ1-5; 7 bases align to TRBD1. Trimming cost V 1 base and J 0 bases; bases outside gene matches: 15. CDR3 length equals 20 residues. Germline CDR1 reads LNHNV; CDR2 reads YYDKDF (reference sequence).

This chain links TRBV19 with TRBJ2-2; D unresolved. The CDR3 is 13 amino acids. Germline assignment: CDR1 LNHDA and CDR2 SQIVND (reference sequence). With 1 base removed from V and 4 bases from J, the gap between germline ends came to 4 bases. The CDR3 protein is CASSIVRTGELFF. CDR3 in DNA: TGTGCCAGTAGTATAGTTCGCACCGGGGAGCTGTTTTTT. Together with reference TRBV19 and TRBJ2-2, the CDR3 gives the full variable domain: DGGITQSPKYLFRKEGQNVTLSCEQNLNHDAMYWYRQDPGQGLRLIYYSQIVNDFQKGDIAEGYSVSREKKESFPLTVTSAQKNPTAFYLCASSIVRTGELFFGEGSRLTVL.

The V call is TRBV29-1, the J call TRBJ2-1; TRBD1 might be the D (5 bases). CDR3 length: 14 amino acids. Between the trimmed V and J ends, which lost 4 bases and 4 bases, there was a span of 14 bases. Per germline, CDR1 SQVTM and CDR2 ANQGSEA. CDR3 DNA: TGCAGCGTTGGGCTCAGGGTAGCATACAATGAGCAGTTCTTC. This gives the protein CSVGLRVAYNEQFF.

The sample holds one count of this clone. The chain couples TRBV10-3 to TRBJ1-5, with TRBD1 as a possible D gene (5 bases). V dropped 10 bases and J dropped 5 bases, with 12 bases sitting between them. Per the germline V gene, CDR1 is ENHRY and CDR2 is SYGVKD. This CDR3 has 12 amino acids. CDR3 bases: TGTGCCACTTCAAGGGGCGATCAGCCCCAGCATTTT. Encoded protein: CATSRGDQPQHF.